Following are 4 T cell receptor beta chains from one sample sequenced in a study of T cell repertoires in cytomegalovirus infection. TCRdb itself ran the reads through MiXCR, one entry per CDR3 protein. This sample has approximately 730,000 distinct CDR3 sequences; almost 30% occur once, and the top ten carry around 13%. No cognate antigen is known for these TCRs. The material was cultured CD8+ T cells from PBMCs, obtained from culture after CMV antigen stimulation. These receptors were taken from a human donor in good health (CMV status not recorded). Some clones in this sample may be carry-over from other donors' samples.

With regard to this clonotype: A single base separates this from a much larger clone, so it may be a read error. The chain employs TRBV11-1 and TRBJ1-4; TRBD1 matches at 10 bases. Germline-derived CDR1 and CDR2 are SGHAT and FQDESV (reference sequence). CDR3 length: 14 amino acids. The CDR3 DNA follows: TGTGCCAGCAGCTTTGACAGGGGGCTTGAAAAACTGATTTTT. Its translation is CASSFDRGLEKLIF.

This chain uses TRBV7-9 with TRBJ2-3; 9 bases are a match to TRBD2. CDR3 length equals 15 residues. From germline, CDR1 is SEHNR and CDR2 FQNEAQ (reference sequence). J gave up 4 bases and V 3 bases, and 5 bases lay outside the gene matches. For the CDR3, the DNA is TGTGCCAGCAGCTTTGAAGCGGGGGGCGCAGATACGCAGTATTTT. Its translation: CASSFEAGGADTQYF.

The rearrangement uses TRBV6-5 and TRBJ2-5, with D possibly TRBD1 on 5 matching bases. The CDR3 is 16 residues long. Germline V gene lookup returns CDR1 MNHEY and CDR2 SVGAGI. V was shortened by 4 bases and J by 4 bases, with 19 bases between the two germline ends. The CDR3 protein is CASSSIPRVEGETQYF. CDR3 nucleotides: TGTGCCAGCAGTTCCATCCCCAGGGTAGAAGGAGAGACCCAGTACTTC.

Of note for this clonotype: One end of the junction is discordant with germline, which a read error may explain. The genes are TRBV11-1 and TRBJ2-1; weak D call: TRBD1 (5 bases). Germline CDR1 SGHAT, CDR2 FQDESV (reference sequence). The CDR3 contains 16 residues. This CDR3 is CTSSLGVGKGYNEQFF. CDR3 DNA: TGTACCAGCAGCTTAGGGGTAGGGAAGGGCTACAATGAGCAGTTCTTC. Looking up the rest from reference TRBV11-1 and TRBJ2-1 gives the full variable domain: EAEVAQSPRYKITEKSQAVAFWCDPISGHATLYWYRQILGQGPELLVQFQDESVVDDSQLPKDRFSAERLKGVDSTLKIQPAELGDSAMYLCTSSLGVGKGYNEQFFGPGTRLTVL.